The following is a T cell receptor beta chain sequence with its context. Its antigen is unknown. The CDR3 length is 16 residues. Germline V gene sequence: CDR1 KGHDR, CDR2 SFDVKD. The ends lost 4 bases at V and 8 bases at J; junction bases unmatched: 8. This sample was included in a study of CD8+CD57+ T cells in acquired aplastic anemia. Study details: Quantities of DNA derived from sorted CD4+ and CD8+ cells averaged 3.2 ug.

Genomic DNA, serving as template, underwent TCR beta VDJ and CDR3 profiling. Via MiXCR, TCRdb re-called the reads, giving one row per CDR3 protein. This table holds some 42,000 distinct CDR3 sequences, about 70% found once. Study-wide findings and caveats: Patients showed no significant difference from controls in CD8+ Simpson's diversity. Patients and controls shared 25 to 35 CD8+ CDR3 sequences, highly expressed in patients.

The clonotype was recovered from a human donor in good health, serving as a control. V gene TRBV24-1 combines with J gene TRBJ2-1; 12 nucleotides align to TRBD2. Sequencing was performed on sorted CD4+, CD8+, or CD8+CD57+ T cells (not recorded which) from PBMCs. The CDR3 loop reads CATSDRTSGVIDEQFF. CDR3 coding DNA: TGTGCCACCAGTGACCGGACTAGCGGGGTGATCGATGAGCAGTTCTTC.